The sequence of this T cell receptor beta chain was determined in a study of T cell changes during pregnancy in multiple sclerosis. The method was immunoSEQ multiplex PCR; TCRdb's version includes in-frame clones alone and lacks a portion of them. The sample lists more than 25,000 clones, roughly 87% occurring once. V was shortened by 0 bases and J by 3 bases, with 12 bases between the two germline ends. The germline CDR1 and CDR2 sequences are MNHEY and SVGAGI. This CDR3 contains 16 residues. The clonotype comes from a female donor with multiple sclerosis, enrolled in a pregnancy study. The rearrangement uses TRBV6-5 and TRBJ2-1; D perhaps matches TRBD2 (6 bases). Sequences were derived from CD8+ T cells from peripheral blood mononuclear cells, sampled in the first trimester of pregnancy. The CDR3 coding sequence is TGTGCCAGCAGTTACTCAGTCGGGAGTCACTACAATGAGCAGTTCTTC. It translates to CASSYSVGSHYNEQFF.